A selection of T cell receptor beta chains follows, all from one sample in a study of monozygotic twins with inflammatory bowel disease. Reanalyzing the 5' RACE reads, TCRdb keeps one entry per CDR3 protein, without DNA. Here the sample table reports 330,000 or so distinct CDR3 sequences. Source material: blood. The origin of the receptors is a human donor with ulcerative colitis or Crohn's disease, or a healthy co-twin of an affected twin (not recorded which). Each CDR3 is given with its conserved first and last residue.

TRBV4-3	TRBJ2-2	17	CASSQDRGQGLTGELFF
TRBV14	TRBJ2-5	16	CASSQERYTYQETQYF
TRBV10-3	TRBJ2-7	15	CAISESGGRISEQYF
TRBV7-2	TRBJ2-3	12	CASSWLSDTQYF
TRBV24-1	TRBJ2-1	13	CATSDSQRQEQFF
TRBV29-1	TRBJ2-1	14	CSVDTSGRANEQFF
TRBV3-1	TRBJ1-2	13	CASSQVQGYGYTF
TRBV11-2	TRBJ1-6	20	CASSLGTSQGSVTYNSPLHF
TRBV24-1	TRBJ2-1	19	CATSDYTSVTDRSYNEQFF
TRBV10-3	TRBJ2-1	14	CAISLDSPGDEQFF
TRBV28	TRBJ2-1	15	CASTDPGLAANEQFF
TRBV24-1	TRBJ1-5	14	CATSDWAVNQPQHF
TRBV9	TRBJ2-1	15	CASSLGWGSGNEQFF
TRBV6-2/TRBV6-3	TRBJ2-2	13	CASSSPNTGELFF
TRBV30	TRBJ2-1	14	CAWREGLAGDEQFF
TRBV19	TRBJ2-2	13	CASSISLAGELFF
TRBV24-1	TRBJ2-1	15	CATSDRRGGLNEQFF
TRBV5-6	TRBJ1-2	13	CASSLVAGLGYTF
TRBV20-1	TRBJ2-2	13	CSASGNHTGELFF
TRBV7-8	TRBJ2-7	14	CASSLARQVYEQYF
TRBV12-3/TRBV12-4	TRBJ1-5	12	CASSQGNQPQHF
TRBV20-1	TRBJ2-3	16	CSARDGGGGSTDTQYF
TRBV15	TRBJ2-3	16	CATSRRGQGLADTQYF
TRBV5-6	TRBJ2-5	12	CASSRVQETQYF
TRBV29-1	TRBJ1-1	14	CSVEYVSVEAEAFF
TRBV7-2	TRBJ2-3	16	CASSLSTSGGTDTQYF
TRBV20-1	TRBJ1-6	14	CSANPAGQGSPLHF
TRBV6-5	TRBJ2-1	15	CASSYATVTYNEQFF
TRBV20-1	TRBJ2-7	15	CSARVPLAGVGEQYF
TRBV20-1	TRBJ1-1	16	CSARDERHALNTEAFF
TRBV7-2	TRBJ1-5	16	CASSLFGSSNNQPQHF
TRBV29-1	TRBJ1-1	12	CSVYGSGTEAFF